This T cell receptor beta chain is from a study of control samples from healthy donors and cancer patients. Measured with immunoSEQ multiplex PCR; TCRdb has only the in-frame clones, and not every one. This table holds 160,000 or so clones, approximately 94% found once. From germline, CDR1 is MNHEY and CDR2 SVGEGT. This CDR3 comprises 15 residues. V lost 0 bases to trimming and J lost 1 base, with 9 bases between them. This sequence originates from a woman aged 40 to 50 in good health. The chain employs TRBV6-2 or TRBV6-3 and TRBJ1-1; D call uncertain. The sequencing sample was made of blood. DNA for the CDR3: TGTGCCAGCAGTTACTCTGGGAAGGGGAACACTGAAGCTTTCTTT. Residues: CASSYSGKGNTEAFF.